Listed below are T cell receptor beta chains from one sample, sequenced in a study of OX40 agonist ivuxolimab in advanced cancers. Assay used: immunoSEQ multiplex PCR; TCRdb lists only in-frame clones, some missing. The sample lists around 54,000 clones, roughly 92% occurring once. The sample was CD4+ or CD8+ T cells sorted from blood, taken in a trial of the OX40 agonist ivuxolimab. These receptors were taken from an adult with an advanced solid tumor such as melanoma, head and neck, liver or kidney cancer. Both conserved end residues are part of each CDR3. D genes are given only for firm matches. Not all rows give a size; the values are once, few, many and, for expanded clones, a class.

d_call j_call clone_size v_call cdr3_aa cdr3_nt
NA TRBJ1-1 once TRBV28 CASSFEGRAEAFF TGTGCCAGCAGTTTTGAGGGGAGGGCTGAAGCTTTCTTT
TRBD2 TRBJ2-1 NA TRBV4-1 CASSPDGGRAHEQFF TGCGCCAGCAGCCCCGACGGGGGGAGGGCACATGAGCAGTTCTTC
NA TRBJ2-3 NA TRBV5-1 CASSLVQSSADTQYF TGCGCCAGCAGCTTGGTTCAAAGTAGCGCAGATACGCAGTATTTT
NA TRBJ1-3 NA TRBV2 CASAARGGSGNTIYF TGTGCCAGCGCGGCTAGGGGGGGCTCTGGAAACACCATATATTTT
NA TRBJ2-5 NA TRBV5-6 CASSPGDQGALGQETQYF TGTGCCAGCAGCCCCGGGGACCAGGGCGCATTGGGCCAAGAGACCCAGTACTTC
TRBD2 TRBJ2-7 once TRBV5-1 CASSLGSGSSREQYF TGCGCCAGCAGCTTGGGGAGCGGGAGTTCACGAGAGCAGTACTTC
NA TRBJ2-2 NA TRBV9 CASSAPSGRGGRTGELFF TGTGCCAGCAGCGCCCCATCGGGCCGGGGAGGTAGGACCGGGGAGCTGTTTTTT
NA TRBJ2-2 NA TRBV6-5 CAATRRHPSAGELFF TGTGCCGCCACTCGGAGACACCCCTCTGCCGGGGAGCTGTTTTTT
TRBD2 TRBJ2-5 NA TRBV9 CASSDGLALYQETQYF TGTGCCAGCAGCGATGGACTAGCACTGTACCAAGAGACCCAGTACTTC
TRBD1 TRBJ1-2 NA TRBV30 CAWSLTGDNYYGYTF TGTGCCTGGAGTCTGACAGGGGACAACTACTATGGCTACACCTTC
TRBD2 TRBJ2-5 few TRBV29-1 CSVDGVAGEGIQETQYF TGCAGCGTTGATGGGGTAGCGGGAGAGGGGATCCAAGAGACCCAGTACTTC
TRBD1 TRBJ1-5 NA TRBV19 CASSTGQGSNQPQHF TGTGCCAGTAGTACTGGACAGGGAAGCAACCAGCCCCAGCATTTT
TRBD2 TRBJ2-1 NA TRBV18 CASSPWTSGNEQFF TGTGCCAGCTCACCTTGGACTAGCGGAAATGAGCAGTTCTTC
TRBD2 TRBJ2-1 NA TRBV6-5 CASRGGLAGGEQFF TGTGCCAGCAGGGGAGGACTAGCGGGGGGCGAGCAGTTCTTC
TRBD2 TRBJ2-3 NA TRBV5-5 CASSLSGGGDTQYF TGTGCCAGCAGCTTGTCGGGAGGGGGAGATACGCAGTATTTT
NA TRBJ2-3 NA TRBV13 CASSLLGGSTDTQYF TGTGCCAGCAGCTTACTCGGGGGTAGCACAGATACGCAGTATTTT
NA TRBJ1-2 NA TRBV7-9 CASSLASSDYGYTF TGTGCCAGCAGCTTAGCTTCTTCGGACTATGGCTACACCTTC
TRBD1 TRBJ2-5 NA TRBV30 CAWGADRVFQETQYF TGTGCCTGGGGGGCCGACAGGGTCTTTCAAGAGACCCAGTACTTC
NA TRBJ2-5 NA TRBV28 CASSPRGLQEFSQYF TGTGCCAGCAGTCCTCGGGGGCTCCAGGAGTTTTCCCAGTACTTC
NA TRBJ1-5 NA TRBV27 CASSWQGSNQPQHF TGTGCCAGCAGTTGGCAGGGGAGCAATCAGCCCCAGCATTTT